The subject of this entry is one T cell receptor beta chain. The antigen remains unidentified. TCRdb called the reads again in MiXCR, with one record for every CDR3 protein. The sample contains about 340,000 distinct CDR3 sequences, almost 30% of which appear only once. These data belong to a study of T cell repertoires in cytomegalovirus infection. At the level of the study: Recently identified HLA-C-restricted and well-studied HLA-B-restricted CMV epitopes were used. It was the public TCR beta signatures that indicated both CMV infection and matching HLA type.

The study, taken as a whole, reports: Ex vivo, HLA-C-restricted CMV-specific TCR beta clonotypes prevailed over the rest of the response.

Germline lookup yields CDR1 MNHEY and CDR2 SVGAGI. The CDR3 extends over 16 amino acids. V was clipped by 4 bases and J by 7 bases, with 22 bases between them. The source material was cultured PBMCs, sampled from culture after CMV antigen stimulation. This receptor was obtained from a human donor in good health (CMV status not recorded). Some clones in this sample may be carry-over from other donors' samples. This chain connects TRBV6-5 to TRBJ1-1; D remains unclear. DNA of the CDR3: TGTGCCAGCAGTTCATCCCCCGGGCGCGGGAAGAATGAAGCTTTCTTT. This encodes CASSSSPGRGKNEAFF.